This T cell receptor (beta chain) was profiled in a study of blood T cell repertoires in COVID-19. This clone was found once. TCRdb's copy holds only in-frame clones and misses some; the assay was immunoSEQ multiplex PCR. The repertoire holds tens of thousands of clones, with approximately 73% as singletons. The germline V and J ends were trimmed by 3 bases and 4 bases, with 7 bases remaining between them. The CDR3 length is 14 residues. Germline V gene sequence: CDR1 PRHDT, CDR2 FYEKMQ (reference sequence). This chain connects TRBV13 to TRBJ1-6, with D unclear. The specimen was peripheral blood. This clonotype originated in a woman in her forties or fifties with active or convalescent COVID-19. The CDR3 nucleotides read TGTGCCAGCAGCTTTCCCCAATATAATTCACCCCTCCACTTT. Translating it yields CASSFPQYNSPLHF.